The 28 T cell receptor beta chains given below trace back to one sample, sequenced in a study of monozygotic twins with inflammatory bowel disease. TCRdb re-called the 5' RACE reads; every CDR3 protein appears as one record, without DNA. The sample holds more than 350,000 distinct CDR3 sequences. Sequenced: blood. The receptors were gathered from a human donor with ulcerative colitis or Crohn's disease, or a healthy co-twin of an affected twin (not recorded which).

This chain links TRBV6-5 with TRBJ2-1; there is no DNA to check the TCRdb D call of TRBD2. This CDR3 comprises 16 residues. In germline, CDR1 is MNHEY, CDR2 SVGAGI. The CDR3 sequence: CASSSPRALGLNEQFF.

CDR3: CASSRGGASTDTQYF. V and J are TRBV4-3 and TRBJ2-3; TCRdb names TRBD2, which stays unverified in the absence of DNA. Germline V lookup: CDR1 LGHNA, CDR2 YSLEER. The CDR3 runs to 15 residues.

The rearrangement joins TRBV29-1 to TRBJ2-1; TCRdb proposes TRBD1, but this gene call is untestable without DNA. Per germline, CDR1 SQVTM and CDR2 ANQGSEA. The CDR3 covers 14 residues. The CDR3 protein is CSVVPSLGQNEQFF.

The chain has TRBV6-5 and TRBJ2-5; TCRdb selects TRBD1, and the lack of DNA leaves this call unchecked. Germline V lookup: CDR1 MNHEY, CDR2 SVGAGI. The CDR3 loop spans 15 amino acids. The CDR3: CASSSGTAPQETQYF.

The V call is TRBV19, the J call TRBJ2-7; TCRdb's D call of TRBD2 is untestable without DNA. The CDR3 has 14 amino acids. CDR1 LNHDA and CDR2 SQIVND come from the germline V gene (reference sequence). The CDR3 loop is CASSKIAASYEQYF.

This chain links TRBV7-3 with TRBJ2-7; TCRdb names TRBD1, which stays unverified in the absence of DNA. The germline V gene encodes CDR1 SGHTA and CDR2 FQGTGA. The CDR3 sequence is 18 residues long. Here the CDR3 reads CASSSPPQSWQGFYEQYF.

V gene TRBV7-6 combines with J gene TRBJ1-1. Germline CDR1 SGHVS, CDR2 FNYEAQ. The CDR3 loop spans 15 amino acids. The CDR3 protein is CASSLVDGKNTEAFF. Variable domain in full (rest from reference TRBV7-6 and TRBJ1-1): GAGVSQSPRYKVTKRGQDVALRCDPISGHVSLYWYRQALGQGPEFLTYFNYEAQQDKSGLPNDRFSAERPEGSISTLTIQRTEQRDSAMYRCASSLVDGKNTEAFFGQGTRLTVV.

The rearrangement links TRBV6-2 or TRBV6-3 to TRBJ2-7; TCRdb returns TRBD1, unconfirmable since there is no DNA. CDR1 and CDR2 from the germline V gene are MNHEY and SVGEGT. The CDR3 covers 12 residues. The CDR3: CASSPALYEQYF.

This sequence joins TRBV19 and TRBJ1-6; the TCRdb call, TRBD1, lacks DNA for checking. Germline V lookup: CDR1 LNHDA, CDR2 SQIVND (reference sequence). This CDR3 has 15 amino acids. The CDR3 loop reads CASSIYAGGGSPLHF.

V usage is TRBV10-3 and J usage is TRBJ2-7; TCRdb proposes TRBD1, but this gene call is untestable without DNA. The CDR3 is 13 amino acids. Germline V gene sequence: CDR1 ENHRY, CDR2 SYGVKD. The CDR3 here is CASGTGSSYEQYF.

This sequence joins TRBV6-1 and TRBJ2-2. CDR1 MNHNS and CDR2 SASEGT come from the germline V gene. The CDR3 sequence is 15 residues long. The CDR3 region is CASSGAGRDTGELFF.

The V call is TRBV27, the J call TRBJ2-3; there is no DNA to check the TCRdb D call of TRBD2. In germline, CDR1 is MNHEY, CDR2 SMNVEV (reference sequence). The CDR3 consists of 19 residues. The CDR3 is CASSLSTSGGALGTDTQYF.

This sequence joins TRBV7-7 and TRBJ2-7; the TCRdb call, TRBD1, lacks DNA for checking. Germline V gene sequence: CDR1 SSHAT, CDR2 FNYEAQ (reference sequence). This CDR3 is 15 amino acids long. CDR3 protein: CASSLGRGAAYEQYF.

CDR3 in amino acids: CASGILTGSSYNEQFF. The gene calls are TRBV12-5 and TRBJ2-1; TCRdb indicates TRBD1, and absent DNA this call remains unverified. Germline V CDR1 and CDR2: LGHNT, FRNRAP. The CDR3 consists of 16 residues.

This chain joins TRBV3-1 and TRBJ2-3; there is no DNA to check the TCRdb D call of TRBD1. The CDR3 is 14 residues long. The germline V gene encodes CDR1 LGHDT and CDR2 YNNKEL (reference sequence). CDR3 protein: CASSHTGAGDTQYF.

V and J are TRBV12-3 or TRBV12-4 and TRBJ2-6. The CDR3 runs to 15 residues. Here the CDR3 reads CASFQNQAGANVLTF.

The chain has TRBV29-1 and TRBJ1-1; TCRdb picks TRBD1, but there is no DNA to check that call. Per the germline V gene, CDR1 is SQVTM and CDR2 is ANQGSEA. The CDR3 consists of 13 residues. CDR3 sequence: CSVRGRFNTEAFF.

The chain joins TRBV7-9 to TRBJ2-7; TCRdb outputs TRBD1, but without DNA this stays unchecked. This CDR3 spans 15 amino acids. From germline, CDR1 is SEHNR and CDR2 FQNEAQ (reference sequence). This CDR3 reads CASSSPLGGFYEQYF.

The V gene is TRBV29-1, the J gene TRBJ2-7; TCRdb's D call of TRBD1 is untestable without DNA. This CDR3 spans 17 amino acids. The germline gives CDR1 SQVTM, CDR2 ANQGSEA. This CDR3 is CSVEDAPRGQGPYEQYF.

The V and J genes are TRBV12-3 or TRBV12-4 and TRBJ2-7; with no DNA, the TCRdb D assignment of TRBD1 cannot be verified. CDR3 length equals 16 residues. CDR3 loop: CASSPRGGQGGYEQYF.

The chain uses TRBV14 and TRBJ2-7; absent DNA, TCRdb's TRBD2 call cannot be checked. Germline CDR1 reads SGHDN; CDR2 reads FVKESK. The CDR3 covers 15 residues. CDR3 loop: CASSPLATVQHEQYF.

V and J are TRBV13 and TRBJ2-7. This CDR3 contains 15 residues. Germline V CDR1 and CDR2: PRHDT, FYEKMQ (reference sequence). CDR3 sequence reads: CASSRGLAGVYEQYF. Full variable domain (missing parts from reference TRBV13 and TRBJ2-7): AAGVIQSPRHLIKEKRETATLKCYPIPRHDTVYWYQQGPGQDPQFLISFYEKMQSDKGSIPDRFSAQQFSDYHSELNMSSLELGDSALYFCASSRGLAGVYEQYFGPGTRLTVT.

The chain carries TRBV5-1 and TRBJ1-2. Germline-derived CDR1 and CDR2 are SGHRS and YFSETQ. This CDR3 comprises 13 residues. This CDR3 reads CASTLGGTDGYTF.

The rearrangement joins TRBV20-1 to TRBJ1-1; the TRBD1 assignment by TCRdb is unverifiable without DNA. The germline V gene has CDR1 DFQATT and CDR2 SNEGSKA (reference sequence). This CDR3 region has 13 residues. The CDR3 protein is CSAPGQGVAEAFF.

The chain couples TRBV15 to TRBJ2-7; TCRdb gives TRBD2 as the D gene, but with no DNA this cannot be confirmed. Per the germline V gene, CDR1 is LNHNV and CDR2 is YYDKDF (reference sequence). CDR3 length: 15 amino acids. The CDR3 region is CATSRGLGGSYEQYF.

The chain recombines TRBV2 with TRBJ1-1; as DNA is missing, the TRBD1 call by TCRdb cannot be tested. This CDR3 has 14 amino acids. Germline-derived CDR1 and CDR2 are SNHLY and FYNNEI. The chain's CDR3 is CASTQTGRNTEAFF.

CDR3: CASSQVAWGGTGELFF. V and J are TRBV3-1 and TRBJ2-2; TCRdb picks TRBD1, but there is no DNA to check that call. This CDR3 contains 16 residues. CDR1 is LGHDT and CDR2 is YNNKEL in the germline V gene (reference sequence).

The gene calls are TRBV2 and TRBJ2-1. This CDR3 region has 13 residues. The V gene's germline CDR1 is SNHLY and CDR2 FYNNEI. CDR3 in amino acids: CASIGQIYNEQFF.